The 20 T cell receptor beta chains below were found in one sample sequenced in a study of T cell responses to AZD1222 COVID-19 vaccine. TCRdb keeps only in-frame clones here, not all; method: immunoSEQ multiplex PCR. The repertoire holds 150,000 to 200,000 clones, with approximately 92% as singletons. The sequences come from peripheral blood, collected on day 0 of AZD1222 vaccination. These receptors were obtained from an adult in good health.

About this clone: The identical CDR3 is also encoded by other nucleotide sequences in the sample. This chain uses TRBV5-1 with TRBJ1-1; D remains ambiguous. The germline gives CDR1 SGHRS, CDR2 YFSETQ. The CDR3 runs 13 residues. Trimming shortened V by 0 bases and J by 0 bases, and 3 bases separated the two germline ends. The CDR3 spells CASSLEMNTEAFF. The CDR3 region has the DNA TGCGCCAGCAGCTTGGAGATGAACACTGAAGCTTTCTTT. The whole variable domain, remainder taken from reference TRBV5-1 and TRBJ1-1, is KAGVTQTPRYLIKTRGQQVTLSCSPISGHRSVSWYQQTPGQGLQFLFEYFSETQRNKGNFPGRFSGRQFSNSRSEMNVSTLELGDSALYLCASSLEMNTEAFFGQGTRLTVV.

The CDR3 region is CASSPRTGRANTGELFF. The CDR3, as DNA: TGTGCCAGCAGCCCACGGACAGGGAGGGCGAACACCGGGGAGCTGTTTTTT. The chain is built from TRBV5-4 and TRBJ2-2; D is perhaps TRBD1 (8 bases). V lost 4 bases and J lost 0, with 16 bases in between. The CDR3 extends over 17 amino acids. Looked up from germline, CDR1 is SGHNT and CDR2 is YYREEE (reference sequence).

This chain joins TRBV24-1 and TRBJ2-3, with D perhaps TRBD2 (6 bases). V shed 4 bases and J shed 6 bases, with 7 bases lying between them. The CDR3 spans 12 residues. The germline V gene has CDR1 KGHDR and CDR2 SFDVKD. The CDR3 bases are TGTGCCACCAGTGACCGGGGGGATACGCAGTATTTT. This gives the protein CATSDRGDTQYF.

The rearrangement uses TRBV25-1 and TRBJ2-5; TRBD1 matches at 7 bases. CDR1 is MGHDK and CDR2 is SYGVNS in the germline V gene. J gave up 1 base and V 6 bases, and 8 bases lay outside the gene matches. The CDR3 runs 15 residues. DNA of the CDR3: TGTGCCAGCAGCAAGGACAGGCCCCCCCAAGAGACCCAGTACTTC. This encodes CASSKDRPPQETQYF.

This chain uses TRBV15 with TRBJ1-5, with D perhaps matching TRBD1 (6 bases). Germline V CDR1 and CDR2: LNHNV, YYDKDF (reference sequence). This CDR3 spans 14 amino acids. V lost 0 bases to trimming and J lost 6 bases, with 9 bases between them. The CDR3 nucleotides are TGTGCCACCAGCAGAGACAGGGGATCTCAGCCCCAGCATTTT. Translating it yields CATSRDRGSQPQHF.

The gene calls are TRBV7-2 and TRBJ2-1, with 9 bases identical to TRBD1. J was trimmed by 7 bases and V by 4 bases; bases with no gene match: 2. The CDR3 spans 13 residues. Germline V lookup: CDR1 SGHTA, CDR2 FQGNSA. The CDR3 nucleotides are TGTGCCAGCAGCTACAGGGGGCTGAATGAGCAGTTCTTC. This sequence encodes CASSYRGLNEQFF. The variable domain in full, with the rest retrieved from reference TRBV7-2 and TRBJ2-1, is GAGVSQSPSNKVTEKGKDVELRCDPISGHTALYWYRQSLGQGLEFLIYFQGNSAPDKSGLPSDRFSAERTGGSVSTLTIQRTQQEDSAVYLCASSYRGLNEQFFGPGTRLTVL.

Here the CDR3 reads CSARTASGAPLHF. The CDR3 DNA sequence: TGCAGCGCCAGGACGGCCTCCGGGGCACCCCTCCACTTT. The rearrangement joins TRBV29-1 to TRBJ1-6, with D unresolved. The germline V and J ends were trimmed by 7 bases and 11 bases, with 18 bases remaining between them. The CDR3 contains 13 residues. Germline V gene data show CDR1 as SQVTM and CDR2 as ANQGSEA. Looking up the rest from reference TRBV29-1 and TRBJ1-6 gives the full variable domain: SAVISQKPSRDICQRGTSLTIQCQVDSQVTMMFWYRQQPGQSLTLIATANQGSEATYESGFVIDKFPISRPNLTFSTLTVSNMSPEDSSIYLCSARTASGAPLHFGNGTRLTVT.

V is TRBV28 and J is TRBJ2-2, with D possibly being TRBD1 (6 bases). The CDR3 has 15 amino acids. Trimming left V 4 bases short and J 5 bases short, with 14 bases between. In germline, CDR1 is MDHEN, CDR2 SYDVKM. CDR3 region: CASSYRDTATGELFF. CDR3 DNA sequence: TGTGCCAGCAGTTACCGGGACACGGCGACCGGGGAGCTGTTTTTT.

The chain recombines TRBV13 with TRBJ1-1; a possible D gene is TRBD1 (5 bases). Germline V gene lookup returns CDR1 PRHDT and CDR2 FYEKMQ (reference sequence). The CDR3 consists of 12 residues. Trimming shortened V by 3 bases and J by 3 bases, and 5 bases separated the two germline ends. This CDR3 reads CASSFRDTEAFF. The DNA for the CDR3 is TGTGCCAGCAGCTTCAGGGACACTGAAGCTTTCTTT.

The chain employs TRBV5-5 and TRBJ1-2; D remains ambiguous. Germline V gene data show CDR1 as SGHKS and CDR2 as YYEKEE (reference sequence). The V gene lost 2 bases and the J gene lost 4 bases, with 9 bases spanning the gap. The CDR3 covers 13 residues. The CDR3 is CASSFPAAYGYTF. DNA of the CDR3: TGTGCCAGCAGCTTTCCGGCGGCCTATGGCTACACCTTC.

V is TRBV5-4 and J is TRBJ2-7; 8 bases line up with TRBD2. V lost 4 bases and J lost 4; bases outside the gene matches: 7. The CDR3 runs to 14 residues. The germline gives CDR1 SGHNT, CDR2 YYREEE (reference sequence). CDR3 amino acids: CASSPGGALYEQYF. The CDR3 DNA reads TGTGCCAGCAGCCCCGGGGGGGCTCTATACGAGCAGTACTTC.

The chain has TRBV9 and TRBJ1-2; the match to TRBD1 covers 8 bases. The CDR3 loop spans 18 amino acids. The trim removed 0 bases at V and 7 bases at J, leaving 17 bases unmatched. In germline, CDR1 is SGDLS, CDR2 YYNGEE. CDR3 in amino acids: CASSVDPPHRGRGPGYTF. The CDR3 DNA reads TGTGCCAGCAGCGTAGACCCCCCCCATCGCGGCAGGGGGCCTGGCTACACCTTC.

The CDR3 reads CASSYGDGNYGYTF. Written as DNA, the CDR3 is TGTGCCAGCAGTTACGGGGACGGTAACTATGGCTACACCTTC. The chain combines TRBV6-5 with TRBJ1-2, with a tentative D call TRBD1 (5 bases). The CDR3 runs to 14 residues. Germline V gene sequence: CDR1 MNHEY, CDR2 SVGAGI. Trimming stripped 2 bases from V and 1 base from J, with 8 bases between.

The chain has TRBV11-2 and TRBJ2-7, with D unclear. The CDR3 runs 14 residues. Germline V gene sequence: CDR1 SGHAT, CDR2 FQNNGV. Trimming pared 0 bases from V and 0 bases from J, leaving 6 bases between. The CDR3 DNA follows: TGTGCCAGCAGCTTAGATCCCGCCTCCTACGAGCAGTACTTC. Its translation is CASSLDPASYEQYF.

The V and J genes are TRBV5-4 and TRBJ1-2; D gene ambiguous. The CDR3 loop spans 14 amino acids. CDR1 and CDR2 (germline): SGHNT, YYREEE (reference sequence). Trimming took 0 bases from V and 5 from J, leaving 11 bases between them. The CDR3 loop is CASSLVGVGYGYTF. CDR3 sequence (DNA): TGTGCCAGCAGCTTGGTGGGAGTGGGGTATGGCTACACCTTC.

The chain joins TRBV5-1 to TRBJ1-1, with 8 bases matching TRBD1. The CDR3 extends over 14 amino acids. The germline CDR1 and CDR2 sequences are SGHRS and YFSETQ. After removal of 4 bases from V and 5 bases from J, the junction contained 7 bases not matched to a gene. The CDR3 loop is CASSAQGARTEAFF. As DNA, the CDR3 is TGCGCCAGCAGCGCTCAGGGGGCACGGACTGAAGCTTTCTTT.

This chain connects TRBV4-1 to TRBJ2-1; 8 positions match TRBD2. CDR3 length: 17 amino acids. Germline lookup yields CDR1 MGHRA and CDR2 YSYEKL. Trimming at V came to 7 bases and at J to 0 bases, leaving 11 bases not matched to a gene. The CDR3 nucleotides read TGCGCCAGCACCTCGTCCGGGGGGGCGAGCTCCTACAATGAGCAGTTCTTC. This sequence encodes CASTSSGGASSYNEQFF.

This clone was observed once. The genes are TRBV6-1 and TRBJ1-1, with D possibly being TRBD1 (6 bases). The CDR3 spans 15 residues. Germline V gene sequence: CDR1 MNHNS, CDR2 SASEGT. Trimming left V 3 bases short and J 5 bases short, with 16 bases between. Here the CDR3 reads CASSERDRQGTEAFF. DNA of the CDR3: TGTGCCAGCAGTGAGCGTGACCGGCAGGGGACTGAAGCTTTCTTT.

The CDR3 DNA sequence: TGTGCCAGCAGCTTTGGCAGTACAGTGAACACTGAAGCTTTCTTT. The encoded protein is CASSFGSTVNTEAFF. The chain carries TRBV7-9 and TRBJ1-1; no clear D gene. The CDR3 is 15 amino acids. The V end lost 3 bases, the J end lost 0 bases, and 11 bases lay between the germline ends. Germline V gene sequence: CDR1 SEHNR, CDR2 FQNEAQ (reference sequence).

The genes are TRBV28 and TRBJ1-1; D not resolved. Trimming left V 4 bases short and J 4 bases short, with 13 bases between. Germline loops: CDR1 MDHEN, CDR2 SYDVKM. The CDR3 has 14 amino acids. The CDR3 reads CASSYYRGSTEAFF. The CDR3 nucleotides read TGTGCCAGCAGTTATTACCGTGGGTCCACTGAAGCTTTCTTT.